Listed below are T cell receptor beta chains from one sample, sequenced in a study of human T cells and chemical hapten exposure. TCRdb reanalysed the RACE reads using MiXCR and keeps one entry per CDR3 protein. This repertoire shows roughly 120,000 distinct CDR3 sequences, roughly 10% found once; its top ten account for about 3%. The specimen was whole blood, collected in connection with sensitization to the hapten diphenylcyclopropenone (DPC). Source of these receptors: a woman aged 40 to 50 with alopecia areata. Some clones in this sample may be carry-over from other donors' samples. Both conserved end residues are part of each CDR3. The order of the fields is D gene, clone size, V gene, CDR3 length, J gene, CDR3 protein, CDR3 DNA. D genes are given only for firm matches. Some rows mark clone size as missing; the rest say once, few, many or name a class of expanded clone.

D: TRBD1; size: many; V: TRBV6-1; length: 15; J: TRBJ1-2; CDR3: CASSPGTAYIYGYTF; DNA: TGTGCCAGCAGTCCCGGGACAGCGTATATATATGGCTACACCTTC
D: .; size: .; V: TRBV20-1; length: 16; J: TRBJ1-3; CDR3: CSARGAGSSPGNTIYF; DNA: TGCAGTGCTAGAGGAGCGGGCAGCTCCCCTGGAAACACCATATATTTT
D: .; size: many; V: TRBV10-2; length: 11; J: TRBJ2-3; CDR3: CASSNTDTQYF; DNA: TGTGCCAGCAGTAACACAGATACGCAGTATTTT
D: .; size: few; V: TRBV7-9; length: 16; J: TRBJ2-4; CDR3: CASSPGTYYAKNIQYF; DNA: TGTGCCAGCAGCCCTGGGACGTATTATGCCAAAAACATTCAGTACTTC
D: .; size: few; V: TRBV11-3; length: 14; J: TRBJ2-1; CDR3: CASSFGRASNEQFF; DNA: TGTGCCAGCAGCTTCGGCAGGGCCTCGAATGAGCAGTTCTTC
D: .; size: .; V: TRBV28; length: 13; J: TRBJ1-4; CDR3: CASLEATNEKLFF; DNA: TGTGCCAGCCTCGAAGCAACTAATGAAAAACTGTTTTTT
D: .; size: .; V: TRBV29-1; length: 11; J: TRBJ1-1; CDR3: CSVSLNTEAFF; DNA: TGCAGCGTAAGCCTGAACACTGAAGCTTTCTTT
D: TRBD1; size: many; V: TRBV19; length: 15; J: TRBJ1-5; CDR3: CASSIAQGVRQPQHF; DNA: TGTGCCAGTAGTATAGCACAGGGGGTGAGACAGCCCCAGCATTTT
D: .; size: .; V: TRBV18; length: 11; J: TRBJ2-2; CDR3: CASSETGELFF; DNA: TGTGCCAGCTCAGAAACCGGGGAGCTGTTTTTT
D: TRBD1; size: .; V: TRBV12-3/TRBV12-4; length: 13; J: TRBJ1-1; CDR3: CASSWTGRTEAFF; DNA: TGTGCCAGCAGTTGGACAGGGCGGACTGAAGCTTTCTTT
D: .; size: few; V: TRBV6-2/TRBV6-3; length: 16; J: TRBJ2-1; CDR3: CASSYFAPSSYNEQFF; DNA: TGTGCCAGCAGTTACTTTGCCCCCTCCTCCTACAATGAGCAGTTCTTC
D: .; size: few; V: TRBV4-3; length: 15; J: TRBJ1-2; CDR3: CASSPTSPGLDGYTF; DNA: TGCGCCAGCAGCCCGACGTCGCCCGGGTTGGATGGCTACACCTTC
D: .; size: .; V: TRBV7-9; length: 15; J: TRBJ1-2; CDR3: CASSLEQLDNYGYTF; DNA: TGTGCCAGCAGCTTAGAACAGCTCGATAACTATGGCTACACCTTC
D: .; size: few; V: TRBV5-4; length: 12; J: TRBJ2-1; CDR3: CASSASNNEQFF; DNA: TGTGCCAGCAGCGCCTCGAACAATGAGCAGTTCTTC
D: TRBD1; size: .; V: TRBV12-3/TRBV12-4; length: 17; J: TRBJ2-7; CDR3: CASSLGPGQGVSYEQYF; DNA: TGTGCCAGCAGTTTAGGACCGGGACAGGGTGTATCCTACGAGCAGTACTTC
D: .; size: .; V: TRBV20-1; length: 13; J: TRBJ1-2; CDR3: CSADDRFFYGYTF; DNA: TGCAGTGCTGATGACAGGTTCTTCTATGGCTACACCTTC
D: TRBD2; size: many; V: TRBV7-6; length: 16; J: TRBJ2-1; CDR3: CASSLGPSGGAGEQFF; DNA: TGTGCCAGCAGCTTAGGGCCTAGCGGGGGGGCCGGTGAGCAGTTCTTC
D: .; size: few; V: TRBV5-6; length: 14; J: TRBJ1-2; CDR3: CASSFGVANYGYTF; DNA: TGTGCCAGCAGCTTCGGCGTAGCTAACTATGGCTACACCTTC
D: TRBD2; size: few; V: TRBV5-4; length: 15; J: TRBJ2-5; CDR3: CASRQSGGGKETQYF; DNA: TGTGCCAGCAGGCAAAGCGGGGGAGGTAAAGAGACCCAGTACTTC
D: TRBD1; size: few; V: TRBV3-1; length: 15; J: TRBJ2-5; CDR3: CASSQATGVWKTQYF; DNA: TGTGCCAGCAGCCAAGCGACAGGGGTCTGGAAGACCCAGTACTTC
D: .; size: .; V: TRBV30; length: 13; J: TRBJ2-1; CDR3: CAWSPGTGGGEFF; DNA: TGTGCCTGGAGCCCCGGGACAGGCGGGGGTGAGTTCTTC
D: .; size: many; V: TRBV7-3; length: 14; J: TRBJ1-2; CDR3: CASSPGPNNYGYTF; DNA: TGTGCCAGCAGCCCCGGTCCCAATAACTATGGCTACACCTTC
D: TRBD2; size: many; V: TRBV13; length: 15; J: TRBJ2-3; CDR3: CASSYGTIPMDTQYF; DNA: TGTGCCAGCAGCTACGGGACTATACCTATGGATACGCAGTATTTT
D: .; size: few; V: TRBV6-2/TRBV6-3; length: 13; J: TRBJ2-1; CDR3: CASSYIQGNEQFF; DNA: TGTGCCAGCAGTTACATACAGGGCAATGAGCAGTTCTTC
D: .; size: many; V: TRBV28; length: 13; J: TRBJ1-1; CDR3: CASSFPRATEAFF; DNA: TGTGCCAGCAGTTTCCCCAGGGCCACTGAAGCTTTCTTT
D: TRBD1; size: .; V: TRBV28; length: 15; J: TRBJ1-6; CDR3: CASSPPTGNNSPLHF; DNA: TGTGCCAGCAGTCCCCCGACAGGGAATAATTCACCCCTCCACTTT
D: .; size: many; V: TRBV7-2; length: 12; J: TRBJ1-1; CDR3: CASSLAPYKTFF; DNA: TGTGCCAGCAGCTTAGCCCCCTACAAGACTTTCTTT
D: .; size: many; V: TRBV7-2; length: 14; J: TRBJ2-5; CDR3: CASTPGGRQETQYF; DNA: TGTGCCAGCACCCCCGGGGGTCGGCAAGAGACCCAGTACTTC
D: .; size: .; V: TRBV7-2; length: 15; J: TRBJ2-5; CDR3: CASSLAGGQFETQYF; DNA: TGTGCCAGCAGCTTAGCGGGGGGGCAATTTGAGACCCAGTACTTC
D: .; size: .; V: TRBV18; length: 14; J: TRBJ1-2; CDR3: CASSPPPGPYGYTF; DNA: TGTGCCAGCTCACCTCCCCCAGGGCCCTATGGCTACACCTTC
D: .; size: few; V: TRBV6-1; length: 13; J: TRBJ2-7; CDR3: CASKRGDGGEQYF; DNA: TGTGCCAGCAAAAGAGGGGACGGGGGAGAGCAGTACTTC